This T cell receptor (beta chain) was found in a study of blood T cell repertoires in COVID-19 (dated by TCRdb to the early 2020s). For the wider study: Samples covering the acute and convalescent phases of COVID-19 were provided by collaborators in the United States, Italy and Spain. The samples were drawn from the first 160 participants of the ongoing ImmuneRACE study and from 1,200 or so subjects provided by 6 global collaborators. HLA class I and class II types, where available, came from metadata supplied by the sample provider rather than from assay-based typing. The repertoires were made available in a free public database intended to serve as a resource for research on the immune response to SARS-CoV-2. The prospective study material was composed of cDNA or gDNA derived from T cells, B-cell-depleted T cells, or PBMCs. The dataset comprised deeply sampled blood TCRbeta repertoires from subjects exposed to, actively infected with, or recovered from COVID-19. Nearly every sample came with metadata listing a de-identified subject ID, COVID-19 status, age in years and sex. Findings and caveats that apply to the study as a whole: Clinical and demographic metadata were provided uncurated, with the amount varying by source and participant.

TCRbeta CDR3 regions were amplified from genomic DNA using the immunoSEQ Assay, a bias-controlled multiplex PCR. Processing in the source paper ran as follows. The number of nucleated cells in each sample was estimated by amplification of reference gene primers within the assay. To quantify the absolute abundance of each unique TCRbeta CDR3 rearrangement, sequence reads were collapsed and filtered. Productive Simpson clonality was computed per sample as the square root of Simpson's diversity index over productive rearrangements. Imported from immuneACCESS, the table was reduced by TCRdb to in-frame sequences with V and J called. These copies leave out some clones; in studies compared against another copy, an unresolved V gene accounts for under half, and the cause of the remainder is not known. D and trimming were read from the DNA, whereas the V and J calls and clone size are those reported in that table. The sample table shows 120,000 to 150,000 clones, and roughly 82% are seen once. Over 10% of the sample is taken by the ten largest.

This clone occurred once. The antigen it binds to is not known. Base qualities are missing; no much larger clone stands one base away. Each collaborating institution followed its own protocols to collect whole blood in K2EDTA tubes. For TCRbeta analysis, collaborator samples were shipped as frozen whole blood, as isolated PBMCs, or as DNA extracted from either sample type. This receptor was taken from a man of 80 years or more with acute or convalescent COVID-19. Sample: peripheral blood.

The DNA reads TGTGCCAGCAGCTTCACGGCCCAGGGGGAGCAGTTCTTC. Its protein is CASSFTAQGEQFF. This chain is built from TRBV7-6 and TRBJ2-1, with a tentative D gene TRBD1 over 6 matching bases. Counted from cysteine to phenylalanine, this CDR3 has 13 amino acids. Kept here is only the CDR3 DNA, which spans 39 bases and is read in frame from base 1. The germline V gene provides CDR1 SGHVS and CDR2 FNYEAQ. The V and J ends are trimmed by 3 bases and 10 bases, leaving 13 bases between them.